These 28 T cell receptor beta chains were sequenced from one sample in a study of blood T cell repertoires in COVID-19. Clones were sequenced by immunoSEQ multiplex PCR, and TCRdb holds only the in-frame ones, with some missing. The sample lists approximately 360,000 clones; around 90% were seen once. The sequenced sample consisted of peripheral blood. These receptors came from a young man with active or convalescent COVID-19.

The chain is built from TRBV28 and TRBJ1-5; 7 nucleotides agree with TRBD1. This CDR3 comprises 15 residues. V trimming: 6 bases; J trimming: 2 bases; junction bases outside the gene matches: 7. Germline-derived CDR1 and CDR2 are MDHEN and SYDVKM. CDR3 residues: CASRPYGQGNQPQHF. CDR3 nucleotide sequence: TGTGCCAGCAGGCCATATGGACAGGGCAATCAGCCCCAGCATTTT.

The genes are TRBV2 and TRBJ2-7, with D unresolved. Germline values: CDR1 SNHLY, CDR2 FYNNEI. V was trimmed by 3 bases and J by 4 bases, leaving 4 bases between them. CDR3 length: 11 residues. CDR3 nucleotides: TGTGCCAGCAGTGACAGGTACGAGCAGTACTTC. As protein: CASSDRYEQYF.

V usage is TRBV5-6 and J usage is TRBJ1-1; tentative D call: TRBD1 (6 bases). This CDR3 spans 15 amino acids. Germline V gives CDR1 SGHDT, CDR2 YYEEEE. The V end lost 1 base, the J end lost 0 bases, and 10 bases lay between the germline ends. CDR3 amino acids: CASSLFGTMNTEAFF. The CDR3, as DNA: TGTGCCAGCAGCTTGTTTGGGACAATGAACACTGAAGCTTTCTTT. Full variable domain (remainder filled in from reference TRBV5-6 and TRBJ1-1): DAGVTQSPTHLIKTRGQQVTLRCSPKSGHDTVSWYQQALGQGPQFIFQYYEEEERQRGNFPDRFSGHQFPNYSSELNVNALLLGDSALYLCASSLFGTMNTEAFFGQGTRLTVV.

V is TRBV7-9 and J is TRBJ2-7, with TRBD1 as a possible D gene (5 bases). The CDR3 sequence is 12 residues long. Trimming left V 1 base short and J 7 bases short, with 8 bases between. Germline V CDR1 and CDR2: SEHNR, FQNEAQ (reference sequence). The chain's CDR3 is CASSLVGREQYF. The CDR3 bases are TGTGCCAGCAGCTTAGTGGGGCGGGAGCAGTACTTC.

V is TRBV23-1 and J is TRBJ1-5; 8 bases are a match to TRBD1. TRBV23-1 is an ORF, with its function uncertain. This CDR3 is 19 amino acids long. V trimming: 6 bases; J trimming: 1 base; junction bases outside the gene matches: 17. CDR3 bases: TGCGCCAGCAGGGACAGGGACCCACCTCTCGCACTCAGCAATCAGCCCCAGCATTTT. This sequence encodes CASRDRDPPLALSNQPQHF.

This chain uses TRBV4-3 with TRBJ2-3, with D possibly TRBD1 on 6 matching bases. V lost 0 bases and J lost 2, with 9 bases in between. From germline, CDR1 is LGHNA and CDR2 YSLEER. The CDR3 is made up of 15 amino acids. The CDR3 protein is CASSQETGHTDTQYF. The CDR3 coding sequence is TGCGCCAGCAGCCAAGAAACGGGACACACAGATACGCAGTATTTT.

About this clone itself: Additional DNA sequences in this sample encode the identical CDR3. The rearrangement uses TRBV9 and TRBJ1-1, with 11 bases fitting TRBD1. The CDR3 is 15 residues long. Trimming removed 0 bases from V and 5 bases from J; junction bases left unmatched: 3. The germline V gene encodes CDR1 SGDLS and CDR2 YYNGEE. The CDR3: CASSVVGQGDTEAFF. The CDR3 region has the DNA TGTGCCAGCAGCGTAGTGGGACAGGGGGATACTGAAGCTTTCTTT.

The chain combines TRBV5-1 with TRBJ1-2; tentatively, D is TRBD1 (5 bases). V dropped 1 base and J dropped 0 bases, with 10 bases sitting between them. CDR3 length equals 15 residues. Germline values: CDR1 SGHRS, CDR2 YFSETQ. The DNA of the CDR3 is TGCGCCAGCAGCTTGTATAGACAGCCTAACTATGGCTACACCTTC. This codes for CASSLYRQPNYGYTF.

J is TRBJ2-2 and V is TRBV6-6; TRBD1 might be the D (5 bases). Trimming pared 5 bases from V and 4 bases from J, leaving 14 bases between. CDR3 length: 15 residues. The germline gives CDR1 MNHNY, CDR2 SVGAGI (reference sequence). The CDR3 region is CASSRQSVGTGELFF. CDR3 nucleotide sequence: TGTGCCAGCAGTAGACAGTCCGTGGGCACCGGGGAGCTGTTTTTT.

V and J are TRBV5-4 and TRBJ1-5, with D possibly being TRBD1 (6 bases). CDR1 and CDR2 (germline): SGHNT, YYREEE (reference sequence). The CDR3 runs to 13 residues. The germline V and J ends were trimmed by 4 bases and 7 bases, with 12 bases remaining between them. CDR3 sequence: CASSANRDQPQHF. The CDR3 coding sequence is TGTGCCAGCAGCGCAAACAGGGACCAGCCCCAGCATTTT.

The V gene is TRBV28, the J gene TRBJ2-3; 8 nucleotides match TRBD1. The V and J ends lost 5 bases and 1 base, in that order; junction bases with no gene match: 5. Germline V gene data show CDR1 as MDHEN and CDR2 as SYDVKM. The CDR3 is 15 amino acids. CDR3 in amino acids: CASSPQGAGTDTQYF. The CDR3 DNA is TGTGCCAGCAGTCCGCAGGGGGCCGGCACAGATACGCAGTATTTT.

This chain joins TRBV6-5 and TRBJ1-6; D is possibly TRBD1 (5 bases). The CDR3 contains 15 residues. Germline-derived CDR1 and CDR2 are MNHEY and SVGAGI. The V and J ends lost 6 bases and 9 bases respectively, with 18 bases between them. The CDR3 spells CASRTIQGNGSPLHF. Here the CDR3 DNA reads TGTGCCAGCAGAACAATCCAGGGAAATGGTTCACCCCTCCACTTT.

The J gene is TRBJ1-6, the V gene TRBV9; D remains unclear. The CDR3 has 13 residues. V dropped 4 bases and J dropped 7 bases, with 9 bases sitting between them. Germline values: CDR1 SGDLS, CDR2 YYNGEE. This CDR3 reads CASSPGANSPLHF. The CDR3 DNA reads TGTGCCAGCAGCCCGGGAGCAAATTCACCCCTCCACTTT.

The chain couples TRBV15 to TRBJ2-1, with 8 nucleotides matching TRBD2. This CDR3 is built from 15 residues. CDR1 LNHNV and CDR2 YYDKDF come from the germline V gene (reference sequence). The junction had 4 bases not matched to a gene; V was cut back by 5 bases and J by 1 base. CDR3 sequence: CATSGSGSSYNEQFF. As DNA, the CDR3 is TGTGCCACCAGCGGGAGCGGGAGTTCCTACAATGAGCAGTTCTTC.

The V and J genes are TRBV9 and TRBJ1-6; 7 nucleotides agree with TRBD1. CDR1 and CDR2 from the germline V gene are SGDLS and YYNGEE. The CDR3 extends over 16 amino acids. J gave up 7 bases and V 4 bases, and 11 bases lay outside the gene matches. The CDR3 DNA sequence: TGTGCCAGCAGCACCTACGACAGGGCGGGAAATTCACCCCTCCACTTT. Protein: CASSTYDRAGNSPLHF.

V gene TRBV9 combines with J gene TRBJ2-7, with 11 bases that match TRBD1. J was trimmed by 3 bases and V by 2 bases; bases with no gene match: 7. Germline lookup yields CDR1 SGDLS and CDR2 YYNGEE. This CDR3 has 16 amino acids. CDR3 nucleotides: TGTGCCAGCAGCGTTGCCGGGACAGGGGGTATCTACGAGCAGTACTTC. It is translated as CASSVAGTGGIYEQYF.

The chain recombines TRBV11-1 with TRBJ2-1; 10 bases fit TRBD2. Germline V CDR1 and CDR2: SGHAT, FQDESV (reference sequence). The CDR3 spans 15 residues. Losses at the gene ends were 3 bases for V and 8 bases for J; bases not matched to a gene: 7. The CDR3 coding sequence is TGTGCCAGCAGCTTCGGAGCGGGAGGGCCGTATGAGCAGTTCTTC. Encoded protein: CASSFGAGGPYEQFF.

This clone has a handful of counts. The chain employs TRBV2 and TRBJ2-3; D remains unclear. CDR1 and CDR2 from the germline V gene are SNHLY and FYNNEI. V was pared by 10 bases and J by 0 bases, with 17 bases between. The CDR3 consists of 15 residues. The CDR3 spells CATPGNSPSTDTQYF. The CDR3 DNA sequence: TGTGCCACCCCAGGAAACAGTCCCAGCACAGATACGCAGTATTTT.

This chain connects TRBV18 to TRBJ2-2; 7 nucleotides line up with TRBD1. The germline CDR1 and CDR2 sequences are KGHSH and LQKENI. V trimming: 0 bases; J trimming: 5 bases; junction bases outside the gene matches: 3. The CDR3 extends over 15 amino acids. CDR3 in amino acids: CASSPPRGRTGELFF. The CDR3 DNA follows: TGTGCCAGCTCACCACCAAGGGGGCGAACCGGGGAGCTGTTTTTT.

The chain has TRBV6-2 or TRBV6-3 and TRBJ2-5; D perhaps matches TRBD2 (5 bases). The length of the CDR3 is 14 residues. V was cut by 0 bases and J by 2 bases, with 7 bases left in between. Per the germline V gene, CDR1 is MNHEY and CDR2 is SVGEGT. DNA of the CDR3: TGTGCCAGCAGTTACTCCGGCGGGCAAGAGACCCAGTACTTC. Translated: CASSYSGGQETQYF.

The rearrangement links TRBV7-3 to TRBJ2-1, with 7 bases lining up with TRBD2. The CDR3 is made up of 14 amino acids. The germline V gene has CDR1 SGHTA and CDR2 FQGTGA. The V segment lost 5 bases and the J segment 7 bases; nucleotides outside the gene matches: 8. In DNA, the CDR3 is TGTGCCAGCAGCACCCCGGGCGGGAGAAATGAGCAGTTCTTC. Amino acids: CASSTPGGRNEQFF.

The chain joins TRBV6-2 or TRBV6-3 to TRBJ1-2, with a weak D call TRBD1 (5 bases). The CDR3 runs 13 residues. Per germline, CDR1 MNHEY and CDR2 SVGEGT. V was cut by 5 bases and J by 8 bases, with 15 bases left in between. Here the CDR3 DNA reads TGTGCCAGCAGTAAAGAGACAGTCCTGGGCTACACCTTC. Encoded protein: CASSKETVLGYTF.

V and J are TRBV27 and TRBJ2-1; possible D gene TRBD1, 7 bases. This CDR3 has 14 amino acids. Per germline, CDR1 MNHEY and CDR2 SMNVEV (reference sequence). Trimming cost V 7 bases and J 2 bases, with 12 bases left between them. DNA of the CDR3: TGTGCCAGCAACAGGGGAGGCCCCTACAATGAGCAGTTCTTC. Protein: CASNRGGPYNEQFF.

In its sample, this clone was seen a few times. The chain links TRBV5-1 to TRBJ1-3; 11 bases map to TRBD1. V trimming: 4 bases; J trimming: 4 bases; junction bases outside the gene matches: 4. The CDR3 spans 15 residues. The germline V gene has CDR1 SGHRS and CDR2 YFSETQ. CDR3 amino acids: CASSMDRGQGNTIYF. The CDR3 DNA is TGCGCCAGCAGCATGGACAGGGGGCAAGGAAACACCATATATTTT. The variable domain in full, completed from reference TRBV5-1 and TRBJ1-3, reads KAGVTQTPRYLIKTRGQQVTLSCSPISGHRSVSWYQQTPGQGLQFLFEYFSETQRNKGNFPGRFSGRQFSNSRSEMNVSTLELGDSALYLCASSMDRGQGNTIYFGEGSWLTVV.

Worth noting for this clone: Distinct nucleotide sequences in the sample also encode this CDR3. This rearrangement joins TRBV6-5 to TRBJ1-2, with a weak D call TRBD1 (5 bases). CDR1 and CDR2 (germline): MNHEY, SVGAGI. The V and J ends lost 0 bases and 2 bases respectively, with 7 bases between them. The CDR3 is made up of 14 amino acids. CDR3 region: CASSYSRQNYGYTF. The CDR3 DNA reads TGTGCCAGCAGTTACTCGAGACAGAACTATGGCTACACCTTC.

This chain links TRBV30 with TRBJ1-4, with 8 bases identical to TRBD1. Trimming removed 2 bases from V and 7 bases from J; junction bases left unmatched: 9. This CDR3 is 15 amino acids long. Germline CDR1 reads GTSNPN; CDR2 reads SVGIG (reference sequence). CDR3 sequence (DNA): TGTGCCTGGAGTTCCCCGGGACAGGAATTTGAAAAACTGTTTTTT. Its protein is CAWSSPGQEFEKLFF.

V usage is TRBV5-5 and J usage is TRBJ1-2; D unclear. There are 15 residues in the CDR3. Germline V lookup: CDR1 SGHKS, CDR2 YYEKEE (reference sequence). The V end lost 4 bases, the J end lost 0 bases, and 13 bases lay between the germline ends. The CDR3 nucleotides are TGTGCCAGCAGCACCGGGAGAGAAGCTAACTATGGCTACACCTTC. It encodes CASSTGREANYGYTF.

The chain uses TRBV15 and TRBJ1-2, with 7 bases matching TRBD1. In germline, CDR1 is LNHNV, CDR2 YYDKDF (reference sequence). This CDR3 has 13 amino acids. V lost 6 bases, J lost 6 bases, and 7 bases stayed unmatched. In DNA, the CDR3 is TGTGCCACCAGGGTACAGGGGAGTGATGGCTACACCTTC. Residues: CATRVQGSDGYTF. The entire variable domain, with the rest obtained from reference TRBV15 and TRBJ1-2, is as follows: DAMVIQNPRYQVTQFGKPVTLSCSQTLNHNVMYWYQQKSSQAPKLLFHYYDKDFNNEADTPDNFQSRRPNTSFCFLDIRSPGLGDTAMYLCATRVQGSDGYTFGSGTRLTVV.